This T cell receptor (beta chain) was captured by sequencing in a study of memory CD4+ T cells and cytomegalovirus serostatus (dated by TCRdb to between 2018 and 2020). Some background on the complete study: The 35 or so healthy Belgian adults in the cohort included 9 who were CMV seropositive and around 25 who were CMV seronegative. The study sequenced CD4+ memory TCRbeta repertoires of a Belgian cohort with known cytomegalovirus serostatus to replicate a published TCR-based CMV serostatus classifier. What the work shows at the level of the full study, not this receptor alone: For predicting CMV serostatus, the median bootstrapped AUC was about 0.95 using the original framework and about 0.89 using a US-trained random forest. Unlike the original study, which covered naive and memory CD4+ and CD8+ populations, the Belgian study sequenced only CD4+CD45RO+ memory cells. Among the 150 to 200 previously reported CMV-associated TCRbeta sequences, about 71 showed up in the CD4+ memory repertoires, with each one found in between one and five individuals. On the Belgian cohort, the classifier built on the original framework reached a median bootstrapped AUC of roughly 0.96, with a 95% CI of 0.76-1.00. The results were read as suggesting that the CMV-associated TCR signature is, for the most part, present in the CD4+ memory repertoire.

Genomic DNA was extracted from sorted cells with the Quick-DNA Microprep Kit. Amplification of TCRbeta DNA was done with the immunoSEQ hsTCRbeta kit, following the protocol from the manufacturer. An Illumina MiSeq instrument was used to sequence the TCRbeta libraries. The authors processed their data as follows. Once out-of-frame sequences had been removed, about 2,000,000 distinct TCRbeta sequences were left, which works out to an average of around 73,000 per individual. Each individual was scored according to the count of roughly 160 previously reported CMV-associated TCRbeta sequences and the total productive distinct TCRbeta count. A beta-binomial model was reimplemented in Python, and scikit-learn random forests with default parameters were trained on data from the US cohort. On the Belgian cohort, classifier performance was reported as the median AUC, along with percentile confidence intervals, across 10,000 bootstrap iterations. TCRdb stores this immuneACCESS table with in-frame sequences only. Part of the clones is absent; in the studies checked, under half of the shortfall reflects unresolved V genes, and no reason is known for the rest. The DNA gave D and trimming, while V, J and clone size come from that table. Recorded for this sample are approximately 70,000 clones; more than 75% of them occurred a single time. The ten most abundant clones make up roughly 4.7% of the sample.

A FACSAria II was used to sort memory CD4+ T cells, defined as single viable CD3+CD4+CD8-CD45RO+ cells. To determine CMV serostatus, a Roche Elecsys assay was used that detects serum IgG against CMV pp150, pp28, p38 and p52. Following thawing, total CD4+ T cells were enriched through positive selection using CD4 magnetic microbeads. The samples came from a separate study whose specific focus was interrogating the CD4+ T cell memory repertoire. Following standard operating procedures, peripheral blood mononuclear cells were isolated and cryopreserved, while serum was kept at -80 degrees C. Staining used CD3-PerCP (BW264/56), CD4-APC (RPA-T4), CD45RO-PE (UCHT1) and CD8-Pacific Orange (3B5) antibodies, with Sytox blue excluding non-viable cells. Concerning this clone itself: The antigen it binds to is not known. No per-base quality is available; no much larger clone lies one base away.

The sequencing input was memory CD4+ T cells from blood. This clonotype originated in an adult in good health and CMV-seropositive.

The CDR3 in this case is CASSRQGAGGETQYF. The DNA sequence follows: TGTGCCAGCAGCCGACAGGGGGCGGGGGGGGAGACCCAGTACTTC. The V and J segments used are TRBV5-4 and TRBJ2-5, with a weak D call of TRBD1 (10 bases match). The CDR3 runs 15 amino acids, cysteine and phenylalanine included. The CDR3 DNA has 45 bases and is translated from base 1. The germline V gene (reference sequence) supplies CDR1 SGHNT and CDR2 YYREEE. V was cut back by 4 bases and J by 5 bases, leaving a gap of 18 bases between them.